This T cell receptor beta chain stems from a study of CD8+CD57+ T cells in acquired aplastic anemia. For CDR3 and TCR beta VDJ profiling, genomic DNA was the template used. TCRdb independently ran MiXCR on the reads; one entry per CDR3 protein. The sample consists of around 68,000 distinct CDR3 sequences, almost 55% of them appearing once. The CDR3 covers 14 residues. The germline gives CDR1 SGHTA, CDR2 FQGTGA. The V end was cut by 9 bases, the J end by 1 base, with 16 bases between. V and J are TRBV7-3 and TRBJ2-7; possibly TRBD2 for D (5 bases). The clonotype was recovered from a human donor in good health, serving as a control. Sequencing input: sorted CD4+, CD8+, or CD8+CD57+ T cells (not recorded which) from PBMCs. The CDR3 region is CASSIGVTSYEQYF. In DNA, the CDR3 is TGTGCCAGTAGTATCGGGGTGACGTCCTACGAGCAGTACTTC.